These T cell receptor beta chains were read from a single sample in a study of T-cell reconstitution after alpha-beta-depleted transplantation in children. TCRdb passed the PCR reads through MiXCR, listing each CDR3 protein once. This sample has about 130,000 distinct CDR3 sequences; about 9.5% occur once, and the top ten carry 20% to 30%. The sequencing here drew on PBMCs, mostly from graft donor cells, taken 180 days after TCRalphabeta/CD19-depleted stem cell transplant. The receptors derive from a girl in the first two years of life who had a stem cell transplant for combined immunodeficiency, so the T cells may come from the graft donor. Both conserved end residues are part of each CDR3. The D gene is left open where the match is weak. Size is omitted from some rows. Given values are once, few, many or a class for expanded clones.

TRBJ1-4 15 TRBV4-2 few NA TGTGCCAGCAGCCAAGGTTTTCTGGACAGCCAAAAACTGTTTTTT CASSQGFLDSQKLFF
TRBJ2-1 15 TRBV7-2 few TRBD1 TGTGCCAGCAGCCTCGGACAGGCCACCTACAATGAGCAGTTCTTC CASSLGQATYNEQFF
TRBJ2-5 17 TRBV20-1 NA TRBD1 TGCAGTGCTAGAGATTTAGGACAGGTGGGGCCACAAGAGACCCAGTACTTC CSARDLGQVGPQETQYF
TRBJ2-7 14 TRBV7-2 few TRBD1 TGTGCCAGCAGCTGGACGGACAGGGGACGCGAGCAGTACTTC CASSWTDRGREQYF
TRBJ2-3 14 TRBV14 NA NA TGTGCCAGCAGCCAATACAGGGTGACAGATACGCAGTATTTT CASSQYRVTDTQYF
TRBJ2-4 12 TRBV7-2 NA NA TGTGCCAGCAGCTTAGTACTAGAGATTCAGTACTTC CASSLVLEIQYF
TRBJ1-1 15 TRBV5-1 NA NA TGCGCCAGCAGCTTGGAACGGGCTCCAAACACTGAAGCTTTCTTT CASSLERAPNTEAFF
TRBJ2-2 16 TRBV7-3 NA TRBD2 TGTGCCAGCAGCCCTCAGGCGGGGGTGGACACCGGGGAGCTGTTTTTT CASSPQAGVDTGELFF
TRBJ2-7 16 TRBV28 NA TRBD1 TGTGCCAGCAGCACCCCCCTCCGGGACAGCTCCTACGAGCAGTACTTC CASSTPLRDSSYEQYF
TRBJ2-7 11 TRBV29-1 NA NA TGCAGCGTCTACGGAGGTTGGGAGCAGTACTTC CSVYGGWEQYF
TRBJ1-1 15 TRBV9 few NA TGTGCCAGCAGCGAAGACACCTCAGGCGGCACTGAAGCTTTCTTT CASSEDTSGGTEAFF
TRBJ2-1 14 TRBV9 many TRBD2 TGTGCCAGCAGCGCTCAACTAGCGGACAATGAGCAGTTCTTC CASSAQLADNEQFF
TRBJ1-2 13 TRBV29-1 NA NA TGCAGCGTTCGAGGCAGCGATATCTATGGCTACACCTTC CSVRGSDIYGYTF
TRBJ2-1 16 TRBV20-1 NA NA TGCAGTGCTAGAGACGCGGGACTTCCGAGGGGCAATGAGCAGTTCTTC CSARDAGLPRGNEQFF
TRBJ2-7 13 TRBV20-1 many NA TGCAGTGCTAGACGGGACACCAACTACGAGCAGTACTTC CSARRDTNYEQYF
TRBJ1-5 16 TRBV7-2 NA TRBD1 TGTGCCAGCAGCCCTGGGACAGCTTATAGCAATCAGCCCCAGCATTTT CASSPGTAYSNQPQHF
TRBJ2-2 13 TRBV5-1 many NA TGCGCCAGCAGCTTGGATGGGGTCAGGGAGCTGTTTTTT CASSLDGVRELFF
TRBJ2-5 15 TRBV7-2 few NA TGTGCCAGCAGCTTAGCAGGTTTTGGGGGAGAGACCCAGTACTTC CASSLAGFGGETQYF
TRBJ2-5 13 TRBV10-3 NA NA TGTGCCATCGGAGATAGCCTAAAAGAGCCCCAGTACTTC CAIGDSLKEPQYF
TRBJ2-7 14 TRBV5-1 many TRBD1 TGCGCCAGCAGTTGGGACAGGGTCTCCCACGAGCAGTACTTC CASSWDRVSHEQYF
TRBJ2-1 17 TRBV5-1 NA NA TGCGCCAGCAGCTTGGGCGCAGTTACTCTAGGAGGCAATGAGCAGTTCTTC CASSLGAVTLGGNEQFF
TRBJ2-7 13 TRBV10-3 few NA TGTGCCATCACCGACGACTACTCCTACGAGCAGTACTTC CAITDDYSYEQYF
TRBJ2-5 17 TRBV20-1 NA TRBD1 TGCAGTGCTTCTCCTATCCCGGGACAGGGGGTCACAGAGACCCAGTACTTC CSASPIPGQGVTETQYF
TRBJ2-1 15 TRBV27 few TRBD2 TGTGCCAGCAGTGTCGGGACTAGCGGGTTTAATGAGCAGTTCTTC CASSVGTSGFNEQFF
TRBJ2-7 14 TRBV7-9 NA NA TGTGCCAGCAGCCCCGTTTCGGGGGCCTCCGAGCAGTACTTC CASSPVSGASEQYF
TRBJ2-7 16 TRBV5-6 few TRBD1 TGTGCCAGCAGCTACCCGGGACAGAGTTCCGGGGCGACGGAGTACTTC CASSYPGQSSGATEYF
TRBJ2-5 14 TRBV6-2/TRBV6-3 NA NA TGTGCCAGCAGTTACGAGCTACCTACAGCGACCCAGTACTTC CASSYELPTATQYF
TRBJ2-3 14 TRBV10-3 many TRBD1 TGTGCCATCAGTGGGGGACAGGGGACAGATACGCAGTATTTT CAISGGQGTDTQYF
TRBJ2-1 16 TRBV7-2 NA NA TGTGCCAGCAGCTTTACCGGGGTCAGCTCCTACAATGAGCAGTTCTTC CASSFTGVSSYNEQFF
TRBJ2-1 13 TRBV7-6 many NA TGTGCCAGCAGCTTTGACAGTTACAATGAGCAGTTCTTC CASSFDSYNEQFF
TRBJ2-7 16 TRBV6-5 few TRBD1 TGTGCCAGCAGTTACCGAACACAGGGGGGCTCCTACGAGCAGTACTTC CASSYRTQGGSYEQYF
TRBJ2-1 10 TRBV5-5 many NA TGTGCCAGCATCGTGAATGAGCAGTTCTTC CASIVNEQFF
TRBJ2-1 9 TRBV20-1 NA NA TGCAGTGCGGGGGATGAGCAGTTCTTC CSAGDEQFF
TRBJ1-4 18 TRBV10-3 NA TRBD1 TGTGCCATCAGTGAGTCGGGGACAGCGCCTGCAACTAATGAAAAACTGTTTTTT CAISESGTAPATNEKLFF
TRBJ1-5 14 TRBV19 NA NA TGTGCCAGTAGCATACGCGGAGGGAATCAGCCCCAGCATTTT CASSIRGGNQPQHF
TRBJ2-3 15 TRBV12-3/TRBV12-4 NA NA TGTGCCAGCAGCCAAGACAGGACCTACACAGATACGCAGTATTTT CASSQDRTYTDTQYF
TRBJ1-2 13 TRBV10-3 many NA TGTGCCATCAGTCCCGAAGGGATGGGAGGCTACACCTTC CAISPEGMGGYTF
TRBJ2-3 14 TRBV5-1 few NA TGCGCCAGCAGCTTGGGGGGGCCTTGGGATACGCAGTATTTT CASSLGGPWDTQYF
TRBJ1-3 12 TRBV7-3 few NA TGTGCCAGCAGCGCTGGTGGAAACACCATATATTTT CASSAGGNTIYF
TRBJ2-7 13 TRBV27 many NA TGTGCCAGCAGTCCTCGGGACGGCTACGAGCAGTACTTC CASSPRDGYEQYF
TRBJ2-5 14 TRBV12-3/TRBV12-4 NA NA TGTGCCAGCCATACGACGGGGGGCGGAGAGACCCAGTACTTC CASHTTGGGETQYF
TRBJ2-7 15 TRBV20-1 many TRBD1 TGCAGTGCTGGAGGGGTGACAGGGGGCCCCTACGAGCAGTACTTC CSAGGVTGGPYEQYF